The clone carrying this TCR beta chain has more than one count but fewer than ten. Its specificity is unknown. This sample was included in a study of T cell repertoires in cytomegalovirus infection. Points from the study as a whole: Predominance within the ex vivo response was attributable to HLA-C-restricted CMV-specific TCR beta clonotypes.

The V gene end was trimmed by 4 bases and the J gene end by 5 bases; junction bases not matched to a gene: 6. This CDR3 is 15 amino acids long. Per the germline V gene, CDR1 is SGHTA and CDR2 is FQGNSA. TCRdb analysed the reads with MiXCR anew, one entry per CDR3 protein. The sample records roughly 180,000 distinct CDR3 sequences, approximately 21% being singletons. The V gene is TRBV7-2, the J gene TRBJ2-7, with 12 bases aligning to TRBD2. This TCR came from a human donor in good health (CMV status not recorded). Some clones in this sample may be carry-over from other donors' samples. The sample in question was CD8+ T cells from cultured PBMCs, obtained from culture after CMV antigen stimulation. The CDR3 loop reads CASSSSGGALDEQYF. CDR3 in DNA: TGTGCCAGCAGCTCTAGCGGGGGGGCCTTAGACGAGCAGTACTTC.